These 18 T cell receptor beta chains were all obtained from the same sample, sequenced in a study of T cell changes during pregnancy in multiple sclerosis. TCRdb's copy holds only in-frame clones and misses some; the assay was immunoSEQ multiplex PCR. The sample has over 30,000 clones, 85% to 95% seen once. Input material: PBMCs (not recorded whether the cells were cultured). All receptors come from a female donor with multiple sclerosis, enrolled in a pregnancy study.

The gene calls are TRBV5-1 and TRBJ2-6; D is perhaps TRBD2 (5 bases). Germline CDR1 is SGHRS and CDR2 is YFSETQ. V lost 2 bases to trimming and J lost 0 bases, with 12 bases between them. The CDR3 sequence is 17 residues long. The CDR3 coding sequence is TGCGCCAGCAGCTTATTAGGACGGGGCTCTGGGGCCAACGTCCTGACTTTC. This sequence encodes CASSLLGRGSGANVLTF.

The chain couples TRBV11-2 to TRBJ2-7; TRBD2 matches 9 bases. The V gene's germline CDR1 is SGHAT and CDR2 FQNNGV. The V gene end was trimmed by 0 bases and the J gene end by 6 bases; junction bases not matched to a gene: 9. The CDR3 sequence is 16 residues long. CDR3 amino acids: CASSLDRAGGPREQYF. The CDR3 region has the DNA TGTGCCAGCAGCTTAGATAGGGCGGGAGGGCCCCGCGAGCAGTACTTC.

V usage is TRBV11-2 and J usage is TRBJ2-5; D might be TRBD1 (6 bases). The length of the CDR3 is 16 residues. CDR1 is SGHAT and CDR2 is FQNNGV in the germline V gene. V lost 1 base and J 5 bases, leaving 17 bases between the germline ends. CDR3 amino acids: CASSLGGHTKRETQYF. The CDR3, as DNA: TGTGCCAGCAGCTTAGGGGGACATACTAAGAGGGAGACCCAGTACTTC.

The table lists this clone with a count of one. CDR3 residues: CASSMGHYSNQPQHF. The DNA for the CDR3 is TGTGCCAGTAGTATGGGACACTATAGCAATCAGCCCCAGCATTTT. V and J are TRBV19 and TRBJ1-5, with D tentatively TRBD1 (6 bases). The CDR3 is 15 residues long. The germline V gene has CDR1 LNHDA and CDR2 SQIVND (reference sequence). The V gene lost 3 bases and the J gene lost 0 bases, with 9 bases spanning the gap. Looking up the rest from reference TRBV19 and TRBJ1-5 gives the full variable domain: DGGITQSPKYLFRKEGQNVTLSCEQNLNHDAMYWYRQDPGQGLRLIYYSQIVNDFQKGDIAEGYSVSREKKESFPLTVTSAQKNPTAFYLCASSMGHYSNQPQHFGDGTRLSIL.

The rearrangement uses TRBV10-3 and TRBJ2-2; 11 bases are shared with TRBD2. This CDR3 spans 15 amino acids. Germline V lookup: CDR1 ENHRY, CDR2 SYGVKD. V shed 9 bases and J 6 bases; nucleotides not matched to a gene: 9. For the CDR3, the DNA is TGTGCCATAGGAACTAGCGGGAGTCCCCCCGGGGAGCTGTTTTTT. This sequence encodes CAIGTSGSPPGELFF.

CDR3 in DNA: TGTGCCAGCAGTCTCGGGACTAGCGGGCCCTATACGCAGTATTTT. This gives the protein CASSLGTSGPYTQYF. This chain uses TRBV27 with TRBJ2-3; 12 bases are shared with TRBD2. This CDR3 region has 15 residues. The junction had 7 bases not matched to a gene; V was cut back by 5 bases and J by 7 bases. Germline lookup yields CDR1 MNHEY and CDR2 SMNVEV (reference sequence).

This sequence joins TRBV9 and TRBJ1-4, with D perhaps matching TRBD1 (6 bases). The V gene's germline CDR1 is SGDLS and CDR2 YYNGEE. The V and J ends lost 4 bases and 12 bases respectively, with 16 bases between them. The CDR3 is 13 residues long. Here the CDR3 reads CASSTLGAEELFF. The DNA for the CDR3 is TGTGCCAGCAGCACATTGGGGGCCGAGGAACTGTTTTTT. The variable domain in full, completed from reference TRBV9 and TRBJ1-4, reads DSGVTQTPKHLITATGQRVTLRCSPRSGDLSVYWYQQSLDQGLQFLIQYYNGEERAKGNILERFSAQQFPDLHSELNLSSLELGDSALYFCASSTLGAEELFFGSGTQLSVL.

This chain uses TRBV7-6 with TRBJ2-3; a possible D gene is TRBD2 (6 bases). Trimming cost V 7 bases and J 0 bases, with 14 bases left between them. CDR1 and CDR2 from the germline V gene are SGHVS and FNYEAQ. The CDR3 loop spans 15 amino acids. The CDR3 spells CASTPYGGSTDTQYF. CDR3 coding DNA: TGTGCCAGCACCCCCTATGGGGGGAGCACAGATACGCAGTATTTT.

The chain recombines TRBV7-2 with TRBJ2-5, with 7 bases fitting TRBD2. This CDR3 has 16 residues. Trimming cost V 7 bases and J 2 bases; bases outside gene matches: 13. Germline CDR1 and CDR2: SGHTA and FQGNSA. The chain's CDR3 is CASTLLSGAIQETQYF. CDR3 bases: TGTGCCAGCACCCTTCTGAGCGGGGCAATACAAGAGACCCAGTACTTC.

Here the CDR3 DNA reads TGTGCCAGCAGCTTACTAGCGGAGGCAAGGGACTCCTACGAGCAGTACTTC. This sequence encodes CASSLLAEARDSYEQYF. V and J are TRBV13 and TRBJ2-7; TRBD2 agrees at 7 bases. Trimming cost V 2 bases and J 0 bases; bases outside gene matches: 10. The germline gives CDR1 PRHDT, CDR2 FYEKMQ (reference sequence). The CDR3 length is 17 residues.

CDR3 nucleotide sequence: TGTGCCAGCAAAAAACTCCTTAGCAATCAGCCCCAGCATTTT. This gives the protein CASKKLLSNQPQHF. The chain employs TRBV6-5 and TRBJ1-5; no firm D call. The CDR3 runs to 14 residues. Per germline, CDR1 MNHEY and CDR2 SVGAGI. The ends were cut back, 7 bases at V and 0 bases at J, with 10 bases in the middle.

This sequence joins TRBV5-6 and TRBJ2-3, with D tentatively TRBD2 (6 bases). V lost 4 bases and J 4 bases, leaving 13 bases between the germline ends. Germline V gives CDR1 SGHDT, CDR2 YYEEEE. The CDR3 loop spans 14 amino acids. The CDR3 DNA sequence: TGTGCCAGCAGCACGAGACTAGAAGCAGATACGCAGTATTTT. Residues: CASSTRLEADTQYF. Variable domain in full (rest from reference TRBV5-6 and TRBJ2-3): DAGVTQSPTHLIKTRGQQVTLRCSPKSGHDTVSWYQQALGQGPQFIFQYYEEEERQRGNFPDRFSGHQFPNYSSELNVNALLLGDSALYLCASSTRLEADTQYFGPGTRLTVL.

CDR3 sequence reads: CASSQVFRETIAKNIQYF. The DNA of the CDR3 is TGCGCCAGCAGCCAAGTCTTCAGGGAAACTATAGCCAAAAACATTCAGTACTTC. The chain is built from TRBV4-1 and TRBJ2-4; possible D gene TRBD1, 5 bases. V was clipped by 1 base and J by 0 bases, with 16 bases between them. The CDR3 has 18 residues. The V gene's germline CDR1 is MGHRA and CDR2 YSYEKL.

This chain links TRBV7-9 with TRBJ1-4; D call uncertain. This CDR3 is 14 amino acids long. CDR1 is SEHNR and CDR2 is FQNEAQ in the germline V gene (reference sequence). V was cut by 0 bases and J by 7 bases, with 9 bases left in between. CDR3 in amino acids: CASSLAGSSEKLFF. The CDR3 region has the DNA TGTGCCAGCAGCTTAGCGGGAAGCAGTGAAAAACTGTTTTTT.

This clone was recorded only once. The chain recombines TRBV6-5 with TRBJ2-7, with no clear D. Germline V gene lookup returns CDR1 MNHEY and CDR2 SVGAGI. V was shortened by 6 bases and J by 4 bases, with 13 bases between the two germline ends. The CDR3 has 13 residues. The CDR3 nucleotides read TGTGCCAGCAGACCCACGACACTATACGAGCAGTACTTC. Protein product: CASRPTTLYEQYF.

This clone was seen a single time. The rearrangement uses TRBV27 and TRBJ2-7, with TRBD2 matching 13 bases. This CDR3 region has 16 residues. CDR1 is MNHEY and CDR2 is SMNVEV in the germline V gene (reference sequence). Unmatched junction bases numbered 4, after V lost 4 bases and J lost 1 base. For the CDR3, the DNA is TGTGCCAGCAGTTGGACTAGCGGGAGTTCTTCCTACGAGCAGTACTTC. Its translation is CASSWTSGSSSYEQYF.

V usage is TRBV5-1 and J usage is TRBJ2-1, with D possibly being TRBD1 (5 bases). Trimming shortened V by 5 bases and J by 7 bases, and 19 bases separated the two germline ends. The length of the CDR3 is 15 residues. The germline gives CDR1 SGHRS, CDR2 YFSETQ. In nucleotides, the CDR3 is TGCGCCAGCAGAGGGGAATCCCAAGATCGGAATGAGCAGTTCTTC. Its protein product is CASRGESQDRNEQFF.

The gene calls are TRBV19 and TRBJ1-1, with TRBD1 matching over 7 bases. With V trimmed by 5 bases and J by 4 bases, 13 bases remained unmatched. Germline V CDR1 and CDR2: LNHDA, SQIVND (reference sequence). CDR3 length equals 16 residues. The CDR3 DNA sequence: TGTGCCAGTAGTGAGCCCCGGCCAGGGGGGGTCACTGAAGCTTTCTTT. Protein sequence: CASSEPRPGGVTEAFF.